This entry lists 21 T cell receptor beta chains sequenced from one sample in a study of CD8+ T cells in alopecia areata (dated by TCRdb to the late 2010s). In the paper's terms, the treatment or condition label means: oral pan-JAK inhibitor, 5-10 mg twice daily. Libraries were built with the immunoSEQ multiplex PCR assay. For TCR sequencing, RNA was extracted from every sample and reverse transcribed into cDNA to serve as template. TCRdb carries this immuneACCESS record with in-frame sequences only. Its versions omit some clonotypes, under half of them owing to an unresolved V gene in the studies checked, with the rest unexplained. This sample is represented by hundreds of thousands of clones; around 65% of them were singletons. In total, the top ten clones hold 0.95% to 1.5% of the sample. This material consisted of CD4+ T cells sorted from blood, taken at approximately week 42, from a patient treated with tofacitinib. These receptors were collected from a human donor with alopecia areata.

Concerning this clone: Compared with germline, one end of the junction differs, possibly owing to a read error. V is TRBV5-4 and J is TRBJ2-6; either TRBD1 or TRBD2 may supply D (5 bases each). CDR1 is SGHNT, CDR2 YYREEE, per germline (reference sequence). This CDR3 comprises 15 residues. The CDR3 region is CASNLGTAGANVLTF. The CDR3 coding sequence is TGTGCCAGCAACTTGGGGACCGCTGGGGCCAACGTCCTGACTTTC.

V is TRBV27 and J is TRBJ2-4, with D perhaps TRBD1 or TRBD2 (5 bases each). CDR1 and CDR2 (germline): MNHEY, SMNVEV (reference sequence). The germline V and J ends were trimmed by 9 bases and 9 bases, with 18 bases remaining between them. This CDR3 has 13 amino acids. CDR3 protein: CASTNGGSGIQYF. CDR3 nucleotides: TGTGCCAGTACAAATGGGGGTTCGGGCATTCAGTACTTC.

This rearrangement joins TRBV15 to TRBJ2-5; D not resolved. Germline CDR1 LNHNV, CDR2 YYDKDF (reference sequence). This CDR3 has 13 amino acids. V shed 0 bases and J shed 4 bases, with 6 bases lying between them. The CDR3 DNA sequence: TGTGCCACCAGCAGAGATTTGGGAGAGACCCAGTACTTC. Translation: CATSRDLGETQYF.

In DNA, the CDR3 is TGCAGCATCCGGGACAGGGAGAATTCACCCCTCCACTTT. As protein: CSIRDRENSPLHF. The chain joins TRBV29-1 to TRBJ1-6; 9 bases match TRBD1. V shed 8 bases and J 7 bases; nucleotides not matched to a gene: 6. CDR3 size: 13 residues. Germline assignment: CDR1 SQVTM and CDR2 ANQGSEA. Combining the CDR3 with reference TRBV29-1 and TRBJ1-6 gives the whole variable domain SAVISQKPSRDICQRGTSLTIQCQVDSQVTMMFWYRQQPGQSLTLIATANQGSEATYESGFVIDKFPISRPNLTFSTLTVSNMSPEDSSIYLCSIRDRENSPLHFGNGTRLTVT.

The chain couples TRBV30 to TRBJ1-2; 9 positions agree with TRBD1. Germline-derived CDR1 and CDR2 are GTSNPN and SVGIG (reference sequence). The ends lost 2 bases at V and 6 bases at J; junction bases unmatched: 13. The CDR3 length is 16 residues. The DNA of the CDR3 is TGTGCCTGGAGTACCCCAGGGACAGGGAGATCGCATGGCTACACCTTC. The encoded protein is CAWSTPGTGRSHGYTF.

This chain connects TRBV7-2 to TRBJ2-7; D perhaps matches TRBD1 (6 bases). Trimming stripped 1 base from V and 3 bases from J, with 16 bases between. CDR1 and CDR2 from the germline V gene are SGHTA and FQGNSA. This CDR3 has 16 residues. The CDR3 coding sequence is TGTGCCAGCAGCTTAGAAGGGGCTGGCAGGGGCTACGAGCAGTACTTC. Its translation: CASSLEGAGRGYEQYF.

This chain links TRBV29-1 with TRBJ2-5, with 9 bases that match TRBD1. Unmatched junction bases numbered 11, after V lost 5 bases and J lost 4 bases. The germline gives CDR1 SQVTM, CDR2 ANQGSEA. The CDR3 has 15 residues. The CDR3 DNA is TGCAGCGTTCCCGCTACCGGGACAGGGAGAGAGACCCAGTACTTC. Its protein is CSVPATGTGRETQYF.

This chain joins TRBV7-2 and TRBJ2-2; D is undetermined. V was trimmed by 5 bases and J by 3 bases, leaving 4 bases between them. The germline gives CDR1 SGHTA, CDR2 FQGNSA. The CDR3 runs 12 residues. The CDR3 sequence: CASSRDTGELFF. CDR3 DNA: TGTGCCAGCAGCCGGGACACCGGGGAGCTGTTTTTT. The complete variable domain, with remaining parts taken from reference TRBV7-2 and TRBJ2-2, reads GAGVSQSPSNKVTEKGKDVELRCDPISGHTALYWYRQSLGQGLEFLIYFQGNSAPDKSGLPSDRFSAERTGGSVSTLTIQRTQQEDSAVYLCASSRDTGELFFGEGSRLTVL.

The J gene is TRBJ2-1, the V gene TRBV29-1; D could derive from TRBD1 or TRBD2 (5 bases each). The CDR3 runs to 17 residues. Germline CDR1 and CDR2: SQVTM and ANQGSEA. The CDR3 DNA sequence: TGCAGTATCACTCAGAATATCGGGACGAGGACCTACAATGAGCAGTTCTTC. It yields the protein CSITQNIGTRTYNEQFF.

The chain recombines TRBV15 with TRBJ1-5; weak D call: TRBD1 (5 bases). Germline CDR1 is LNHNV and CDR2 is YYDKDF (reference sequence). Trimming removed 5 bases from V and 4 bases from J, with 9 bases in between. The CDR3 is made up of 13 amino acids. The CDR3 region has the DNA TGTGCCACCAGCCGGACAACGAATCAGCCCCAGCATTTT. It yields the protein CATSRTTNQPQHF.

The gene calls are TRBV30 and TRBJ2-7; 12 bases match TRBD1. After removal of 1 base from V and 1 base from J, the junction contained 5 bases not matched to a gene. Germline CDR1 and CDR2: GTSNPN and SVGIG (reference sequence). The CDR3 is 16 residues long. CDR3 sequence (DNA): TGTGCCTGGAGTGGAGGGACAGGGGGCCGTTCCTACGAGCAGTACTTC. Its translation: CAWSGGTGGRSYEQYF. The variable domain in full, with the rest retrieved from reference TRBV30 and TRBJ2-7, is SQTIHQWPATLVQPVGSPLSLECTVEGTSNPNLYWYRQAAGRGLQLLFYSVGIGQISSEVPQNLSASRPQDRQFILSSKKLLLSDSGFYLCAWSGGTGGRSYEQYFGPGTRLTVT.

The chain combines TRBV29-1 with TRBJ1-4; 10 positions agree with TRBD1. The CDR3 extends over 12 amino acids. Germline CDR1 SQVTM, CDR2 ANQGSEA. The ends lost 7 bases at V and 7 bases at J; junction bases unmatched: 3. The CDR3 nucleotides read TGCAGCGCAAGGACAGGGGGTGAAAAACTGTTTTTT. It codes for CSARTGGEKLFF.

The chain uses TRBV15 and TRBJ1-6; a weak D match, TRBD1 (6 bases). The germline V and J ends were trimmed by 2 bases and 9 bases, with 14 bases remaining between them. The CDR3 extends over 15 amino acids. CDR1 and CDR2 from the germline V gene are LNHNV and YYDKDF (reference sequence). The CDR3 nucleotides read TGTGCCACCAGCAGAACAGGAGTAGGGGGTTCACCCCTCCACTTT. This gives the protein CATSRTGVGGSPLHF.

This clone appeared once. The CDR3 DNA reads as TGTGCCAGCAGCTCAGGGCGGACATTCTACAATGAGCAGTTCTTC. Translating it yields CASSSGRTFYNEQFF. V is TRBV11-2 and J is TRBJ2-1; TRBD1 might be the D (5 bases). The CDR3 totals 15 residues. V dropped 4 bases and J dropped 3 bases, with 13 bases sitting between them. Germline CDR1 reads SGHAT; CDR2 reads FQNNGV.

This clone showed up just a few times. The chain links TRBV18 to TRBJ2-5; 9 nucleotides line up with TRBD1. The CDR3 covers 14 residues. In germline, CDR1 is KGHSH, CDR2 LQKENI. The junction had 6 bases not matched to a gene; V was cut back by 4 bases and J by 6 bases. CDR3 DNA sequence: TGTGCCAGCTCACTCACGGACAGGGGAAAGACCCAGTACTTC. It encodes CASSLTDRGKTQYF.

This chain uses TRBV10-3 with TRBJ2-5, with 7 bases identical to TRBD1. This CDR3 region has 15 residues. Germline lookup yields CDR1 ENHRY and CDR2 SYGVKD. Losses at the gene ends were 0 bases for V and 4 bases for J; bases not matched to a gene: 5. CDR3 loop: CAISESAAGGETQYF. The CDR3 DNA is TGTGCCATCAGTGAGTCGGCTGCAGGGGGAGAGACCCAGTACTTC.

The chain joins TRBV11-3 to TRBJ2-6, with D possibly called TRBD1 or TRBD2 (5 bases each). In germline, CDR1 is SGHNT, CDR2 YENEEA. The CDR3 loop spans 15 amino acids. Trimming stripped 3 bases from V and 4 bases from J, with 10 bases between. This chain's CDR3 is CASSLGEAGANVLTF. CDR3 DNA: TGTGCCAGCAGCTTGGGGGAAGCAGGGGCCAACGTCCTGACTTTC. The variable domain in full, with the rest retrieved from reference TRBV11-3 and TRBJ2-6, is EAGVVQSPRYKIIEKKQPVAFWCNPISGHNTLYWYLQNLGQGPELLIRYENEEAVDDSQLPKDRFSAERLKGVDSTLKIQPAELGDSAVYLCASSLGEAGANVLTFGAGSRLTVL.

J is TRBJ2-7 and V is TRBV7-2; D is uncertain. From germline, CDR1 is SGHTA and CDR2 FQGNSA. The CDR3 sequence is 13 residues long. The V end lost 1 base, the J end lost 1 base, and 5 bases lay between the germline ends. CDR3 sequence (DNA): TGTGCCAGCAGCTTAGGGATGTCCTACGAGCAGTACTTC. This encodes CASSLGMSYEQYF.

V and J are TRBV5-1 and TRBJ2-5, with D possibly matching TRBD1 (6 bases). The germline gives CDR1 SGHRS, CDR2 YFSETQ. Trimming removed 4 bases from V and 5 bases from J, with 18 bases in between. There are 15 residues in the CDR3. CDR3 coding DNA: TGCGCCAGCAGCCTCCAACAGGGTTTGGGGGAGACCCAGTACTTC. Its translation is CASSLQQGLGETQYF.

This sequence joins TRBV25-1 and TRBJ2-2; 7 bases match TRBD1. Germline lookup yields CDR1 MGHDK and CDR2 SYGVNS. This CDR3 is 15 amino acids long. V was pared by 7 bases and J by 2 bases, with 7 bases of the junction left unmatched. CDR3 in amino acids: CASTSGTANTGELFF. CDR3 nucleotide sequence: TGTGCCAGCACCTCCGGGACAGCTAACACCGGGGAGCTGTTTTTT.

This chain joins TRBV4-3 and TRBJ2-5, with D perhaps being TRBD1 or TRBD2 (5 bases each). The germline CDR1 and CDR2 sequences are LGHNA and YSLEER. The CDR3 contains 14 residues. V was cut by 4 bases and J by 0 bases, with 9 bases left in between. The CDR3 region is CASSRGINQETQYF. CDR3 nucleotide sequence: TGCGCCAGCAGCCGGGGGATAAACCAAGAGACCCAGTACTTC.